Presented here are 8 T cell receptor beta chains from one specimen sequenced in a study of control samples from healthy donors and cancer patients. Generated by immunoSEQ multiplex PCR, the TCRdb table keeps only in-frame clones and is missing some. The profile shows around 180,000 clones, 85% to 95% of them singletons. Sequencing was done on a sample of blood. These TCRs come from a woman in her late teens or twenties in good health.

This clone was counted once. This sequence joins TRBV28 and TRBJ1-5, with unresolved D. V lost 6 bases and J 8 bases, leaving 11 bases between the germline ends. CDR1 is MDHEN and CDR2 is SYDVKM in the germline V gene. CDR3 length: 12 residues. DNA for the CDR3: TGTGCCAGCAGCCCCCTGGGTGAGCCCCAGCATTTT. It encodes CASSPLGEPQHF.

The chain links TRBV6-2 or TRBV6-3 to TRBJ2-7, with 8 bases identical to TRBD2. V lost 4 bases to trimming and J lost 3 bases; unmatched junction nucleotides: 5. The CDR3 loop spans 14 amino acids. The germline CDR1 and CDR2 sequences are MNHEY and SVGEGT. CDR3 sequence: CASSSLTSGYEQYF. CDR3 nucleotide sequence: TGTGCCAGCAGTTCACTTACTAGCGGCTACGAGCAGTACTTC.

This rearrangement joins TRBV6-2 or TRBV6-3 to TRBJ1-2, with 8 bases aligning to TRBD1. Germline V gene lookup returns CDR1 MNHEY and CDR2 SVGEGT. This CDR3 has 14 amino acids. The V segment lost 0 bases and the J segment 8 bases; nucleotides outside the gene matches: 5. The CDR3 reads CASSYSQGASGYTF. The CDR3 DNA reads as TGTGCCAGCAGTTACTCGCAGGGGGCGAGCGGCTACACCTTC.

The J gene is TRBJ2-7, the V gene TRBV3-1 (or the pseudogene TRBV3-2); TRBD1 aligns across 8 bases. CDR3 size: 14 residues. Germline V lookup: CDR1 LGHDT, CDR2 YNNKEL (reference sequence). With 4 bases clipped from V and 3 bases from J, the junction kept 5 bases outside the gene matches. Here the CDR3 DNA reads TGTGCCAGCAGCCGACAGGGGACGAGCTACGAGCAGTACTTC. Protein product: CASSRQGTSYEQYF.

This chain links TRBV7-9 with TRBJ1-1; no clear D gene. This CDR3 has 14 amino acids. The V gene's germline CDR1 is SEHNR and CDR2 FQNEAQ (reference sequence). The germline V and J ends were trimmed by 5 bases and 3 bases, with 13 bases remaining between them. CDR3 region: CASSEGEIHTEAFF. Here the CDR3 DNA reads TGTGCCAGCAGCGAGGGTGAGATCCACACTGAAGCTTTCTTT.

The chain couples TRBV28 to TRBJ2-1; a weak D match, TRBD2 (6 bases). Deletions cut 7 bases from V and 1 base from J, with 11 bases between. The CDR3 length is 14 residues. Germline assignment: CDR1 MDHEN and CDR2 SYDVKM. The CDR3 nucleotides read TGTGCCAGCACCATGGGGGGATCCTACAATGAGCAGTTCTTC. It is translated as CASTMGGSYNEQFF.

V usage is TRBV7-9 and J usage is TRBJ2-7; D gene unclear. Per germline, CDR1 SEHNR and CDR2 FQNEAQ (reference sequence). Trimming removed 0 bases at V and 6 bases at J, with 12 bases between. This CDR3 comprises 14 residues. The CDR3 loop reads CASSLALASGEQYF. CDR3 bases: TGTGCCAGCAGCTTAGCTCTGGCCTCGGGCGAGCAGTACTTC.

The CDR3 DNA reads TGTGCCAGCAGTTACGGGGGATCCGGTGAGACCCAGTACTTC. It codes for CASSYGGSGETQYF. The genes are TRBV6-5 and TRBJ2-5; D may correspond to TRBD1 or TRBD2 (5 bases each). The CDR3 runs to 14 residues. Germline V lookup: CDR1 MNHEY, CDR2 SVGAGI. Trimming shortened V by 2 bases and J by 5 bases, and 12 bases separated the two germline ends.